Ten or more counts support the clone carrying this T cell receptor (beta chain). What it binds is unknown. The data belong to a study of response to subunit inactivated influenza vaccine. Deletions cut 4 bases from V and 1 base from J, with 10 bases between. This CDR3 is 14 amino acids long. TCRdb fed the RT-PCR reads into MiXCR, producing one record per CDR3 protein. The data show hundreds of thousands of distinct CDR3 sequences, less than 10% seen once. General study findings and limits: Authors suggested seasonal influenza vaccinations each recruit few new T cells.

Sequenced material: PBMCs from blood, taken less than 30 months after vaccination. This sequence originates from a man between 50 and 75 years old who received an inactivated influenza vaccine. The V gene is TRBV12-3 or TRBV12-4, the J gene TRBJ1-1; no definite D call. The CDR3 is CASSSQFGNTEAFF. CDR3 in DNA: TGTGCCAGCAGTTCCCAGTTCGGGAACACTGAAGCTTTCTTT.